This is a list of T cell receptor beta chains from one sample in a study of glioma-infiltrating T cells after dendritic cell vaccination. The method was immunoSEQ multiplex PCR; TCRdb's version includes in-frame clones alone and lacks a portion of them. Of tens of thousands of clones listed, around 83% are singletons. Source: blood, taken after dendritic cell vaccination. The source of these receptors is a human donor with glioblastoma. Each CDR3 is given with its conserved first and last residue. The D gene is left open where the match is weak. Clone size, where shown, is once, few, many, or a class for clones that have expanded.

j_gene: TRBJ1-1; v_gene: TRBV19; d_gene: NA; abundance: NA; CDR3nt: TGTGCCAGTAGTATCTCCTCAGGGGCGAGGACTGAAGCTTTCTTT; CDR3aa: CASSISSGARTEAFF
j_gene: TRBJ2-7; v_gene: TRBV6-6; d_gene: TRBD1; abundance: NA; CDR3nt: TGTGCCAGCAGTTACACTTCCGGGACAGGGAGCGAGCAGTACTTC; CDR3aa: CASSYTSGTGSEQYF
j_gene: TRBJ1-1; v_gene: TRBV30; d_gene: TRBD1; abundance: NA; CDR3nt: TGTGCCTGGGATCATACAGGGGACACTGAAGCTTTCTTT; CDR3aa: CAWDHTGDTEAFF
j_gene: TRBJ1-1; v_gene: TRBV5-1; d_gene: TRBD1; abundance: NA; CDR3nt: TGCGCCAGCAGCTTGGCCAGGGGGCCCGGGACTGAAGCTTTCTTT; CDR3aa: CASSLARGPGTEAFF
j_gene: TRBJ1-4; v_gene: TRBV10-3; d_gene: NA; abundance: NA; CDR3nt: TGTGCCATCAGTATTTCAGGTGCAAATGAAAAACTGTTTTTT; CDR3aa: CAISISGANEKLFF
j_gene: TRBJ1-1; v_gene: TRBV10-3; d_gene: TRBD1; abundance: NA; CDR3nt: TGTGCCATCATTGGGACAGGACACACTGAAGCTTTCTTT; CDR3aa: CAIIGTGHTEAFF
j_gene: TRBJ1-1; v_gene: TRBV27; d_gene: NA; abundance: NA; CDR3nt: TGTGCCACACGACTAGCGGCTTTCTTT; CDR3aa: CATRLAAFF
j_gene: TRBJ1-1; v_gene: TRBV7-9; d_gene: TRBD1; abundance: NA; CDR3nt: TGTGCCAGCAGCTTAGAACAGGGGTACACTGAAGCTTTCTTT; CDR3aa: CASSLEQGYTEAFF
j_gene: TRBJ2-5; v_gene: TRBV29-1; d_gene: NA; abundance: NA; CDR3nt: TGCAGCGTCGATGGGAGGTTCCAAGAGACCCAGTACTTC; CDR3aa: CSVDGRFQETQYF
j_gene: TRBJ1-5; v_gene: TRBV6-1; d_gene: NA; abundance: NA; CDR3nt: TGTGCCAGCAGTGAATTGATGACGGGGAATCAGCCCCAGCATTTT; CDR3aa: CASSELMTGNQPQHF
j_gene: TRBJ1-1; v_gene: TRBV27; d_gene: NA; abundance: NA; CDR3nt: TGTGCCAGCAGTCCGATACAGGGAAACACTGAAGCTTTCTTT; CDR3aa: CASSPIQGNTEAFF
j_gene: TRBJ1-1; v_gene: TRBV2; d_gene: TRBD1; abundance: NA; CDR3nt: TGTGCCAGCAGCCCCGGGACAGGCAAGACTGAAGCTTTCTTT; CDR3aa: CASSPGTGKTEAFF
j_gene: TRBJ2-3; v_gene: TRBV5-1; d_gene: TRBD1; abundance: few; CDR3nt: TGCGCCAGCAGCTCGACAGGGGGCACAGATACGCAGTATTTT; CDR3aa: CASSSTGGTDTQYF
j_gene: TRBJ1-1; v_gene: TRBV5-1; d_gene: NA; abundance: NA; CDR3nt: TGCGCCAGCAGGGAGAGGGTGAACACTGAAGCTTTCTTT; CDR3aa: CASRERVNTEAFF
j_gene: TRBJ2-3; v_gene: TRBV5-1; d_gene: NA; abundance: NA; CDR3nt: TGCGCCAGCAGCGGAGGACAGACCAGCACAGATACGCAGTATTTT; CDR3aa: CASSGGQTSTDTQYF
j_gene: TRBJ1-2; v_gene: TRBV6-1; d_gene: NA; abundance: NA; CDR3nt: TGTGCCAGCACTTCCAGAGGCAGCGTCTATGGCTACACCTTC; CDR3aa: CASTSRGSVYGYTF
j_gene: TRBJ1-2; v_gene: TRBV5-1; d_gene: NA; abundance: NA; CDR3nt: TGCGCCAGCAGCGCTAGGACAGCCCATAACTATGGCTACACCTTC; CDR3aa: CASSARTAHNYGYTF
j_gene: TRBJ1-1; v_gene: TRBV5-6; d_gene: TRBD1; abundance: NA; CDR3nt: TGTGCCAGCAGCTTAAGTAAGGGCAGGGGGGCCACTGAAGCTTTCTTT; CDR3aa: CASSLSKGRGATEAFF
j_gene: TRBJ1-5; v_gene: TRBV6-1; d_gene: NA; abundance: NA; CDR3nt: TGTGCCAGCAGTGAAGCGAGGGGACAAAAGCATTTT; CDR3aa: CASSEARGQKHF
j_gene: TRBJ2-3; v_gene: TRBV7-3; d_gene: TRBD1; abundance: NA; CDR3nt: TGTGCCAGCAGCTTACCCATAACAGGGGTGGGGGATACGCAGTATTTT; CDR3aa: CASSLPITGVGDTQYF
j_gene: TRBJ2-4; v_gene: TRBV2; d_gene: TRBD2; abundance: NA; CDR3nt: TGTGCCAGCAGTGTTTGGACTAGCCCCAAAAACATTCAGTACTTC; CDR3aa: CASSVWTSPKNIQYF
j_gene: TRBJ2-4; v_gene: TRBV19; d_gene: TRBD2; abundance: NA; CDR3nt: TGTGCCCACGGGGGGGGCAGGTCAGTGACCAAAAACATTCAGTACTTC; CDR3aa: CAHGGGRSVTKNIQYF
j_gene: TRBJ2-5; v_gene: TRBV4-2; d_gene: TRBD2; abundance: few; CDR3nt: TGTGCCAGCAGCCAAGTTCTAGCGGGGGAAGAGACCCAGTACTTC; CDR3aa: CASSQVLAGEETQYF
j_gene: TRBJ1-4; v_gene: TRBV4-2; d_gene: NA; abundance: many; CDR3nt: TGTGCCAGCAGCCAAGAATGGGGCCTTAATGAAAAACTGTTTTTT; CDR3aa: CASSQEWGLNEKLFF
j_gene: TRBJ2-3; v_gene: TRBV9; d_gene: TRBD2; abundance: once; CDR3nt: TGTGCCAGCAGCCTACGACTAGCGGGGGAACGCACAGATACGCAGTATTTT; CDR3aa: CASSLRLAGERTDTQYF
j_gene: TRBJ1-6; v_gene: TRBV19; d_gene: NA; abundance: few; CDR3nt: TGTGCCAGTAGTAGCCGAGGGACCTATAATTCACCCCTCCACTTT; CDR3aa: CASSSRGTYNSPLHF